This TCR beta chain was captured in a study of OX40 agonist ivuxolimab in advanced cancers. With respect to the entire study: Ivuxolimab was an agonistic, fully human IgG2 monoclonal antibody directed against OX40 (CD134), a costimulatory receptor. Of the roughly 52 dose-escalation patients, hepatocellular carcinoma was present in 19, melanoma in approximately 15, renal cell carcinoma in 9 and head and neck cancer in 9. Peripheral TCRbeta sequencing was intended to test whether TCR sequence diversity was altered and clonal T-cell expansion was caused by ivuxolimab. Three dose-escalation patients achieved partial responses, one with hepatocellular carcinoma and two with cutaneous melanoma. Prior anti-PD-1, anti-PD-L1 or anti-CTLA-4 therapy was permitted, and roughly two fifths of dose-escalation patients had received checkpoint inhibitors. Intravenous ivuxolimab was administered to patients every 2 weeks at six dose levels: 0.01, 0.1, 0.3, 1.5, 3 and 10 mg/kg. The paper reports the monotherapy dose-escalation portion (N ≈ 50 patients) of the phase I ivuxolimab trial. In the dose-escalation cohort, 70% to 90% of patients were male, and the mean age was approximately 60 years with a range of roughly 20 to 85. The paper as a whole reports these results and caveats: Low levels of normalized T-cell clonal expansion were also seen in some patients who did not respond. On average, CD8+ T cells showed more expanded clones than CD4+ T cells after ivuxolimab. Clonal expansion of both CD4+ and CD8+ blood T cells was observed from baseline to week 6 at doses 0.1 to 3.0 mg/kg. The antigen specificity of the peripheral T cells that underwent clonal expansion was not determined. In the 0.1-3.0 mg/kg groups, partial responders were among the patients with the lowest normalized peripheral clonal expansion, particularly in CD8+ T cells.

As encoded in the germline V gene, CDR1 is SGHTA while CDR2 is FQGTGA. The CDR3 goes from the cysteine to the phenylalanine over 15 residues. The CDR3 DNA has 45 bases and is translated from base 1. The V end loses 1 base and the J end loses 8 bases, and a stretch of 17 bases separates them. Comments on this clone: Its antigen target is currently unknown. Base-call qualities are not available, and no considerably larger clone is one nucleotide away.

To sequence the TCRbeta CDR3 region, genomic DNA was isolated from the sorted cells. The immunoSEQ Assay was used for sequencing of TCRbeta CDR3 regions. TCRdb retrieved this table from immuneACCESS and kept in-frame rearrangements only. Not all clones are present; in checked studies, unresolved V genes account for under half, and no reason is known for the remainder. The sample table shows tens of thousands of clones, and around 86% are seen once. The top ten constitute roughly 2.7% of the sample. Patients with autoimmune disease history or receiving systemic immunosuppression were excluded from the trial. Peripheral blood for TCR sequencing was collected from all dose cohorts at baseline, on cycle 4 day 1, and on cycle 7 day 1. Samples came from an open-label, multicenter, first-in-human phase I dose-escalation trial of ivuxolimab. Adults with locally advanced or metastatic melanoma, renal cell carcinoma, hepatocellular carcinoma or head and neck squamous cell carcinoma were enrolled in the trial. Before TCR sequencing, CD4+ and CD8+ T cells were separately sorted from peripheral blood.

The material was CD4+ or CD8+ T cells sorted from blood, obtained in a trial of the OX40 agonist ivuxolimab. This receptor was taken from an adult with an advanced solid tumor such as melanoma, head and neck, liver or kidney cancer. The chain links TRBV7-3 with TRBJ1-2; too little of a D gene remains to name it. The encoded CDR3 is CASSLNVGRTDGYTF. Here is the DNA: TGTGCCAGCAGCTTAAACGTCGGGAGGACGGACGGCTACACCTTC.